The 26 T cell receptor beta chains given below trace back to one sample, sequenced in a study of blood T cell repertoires in COVID-19. Sequencing was performed with immunoSEQ multiplex PCR; in TCRdb, only in-frame clones are kept and a portion is missing. Altogether about 410,000 clones are present, 75% to 90% being singletons, with the ten largest covering around 1.5%. The source material was peripheral blood. The receptors stem from a woman in her forties with COVID-19, enrolled during active disease.

The chain combines TRBV18 with TRBJ2-7; 7 bases fit TRBD1. The CDR3 runs 14 residues. V gave up 3 bases and J gave up 5 bases; unmatched junction bases: 7. Germline CDR1 is KGHSH and CDR2 is LQKENI. The CDR3, as DNA: TGTGCCAGCTCACCTTTGACAGGGCCCCACGAGCAGTACTTC. Translation gives CASSPLTGPHEQYF.

This chain joins TRBV6-2 or TRBV6-3 and TRBJ2-7; 7 bases align to TRBD1. The junction had 6 bases not matched to a gene; V was cut back by 2 bases and J by 5 bases. CDR3 length: 14 residues. Germline-derived CDR1 and CDR2 are MNHEY and SVGEGT. The CDR3 DNA is TGTGCCAGCAGTTACGGCGACAGGGCCCACGAGCAGTACTTC. Its protein is CASSYGDRAHEQYF.

J is TRBJ1-2 and V is TRBV6-4; TRBD1 matches 9 bases. The trim removed 3 bases at V and 2 bases at J, leaving 1 base unmatched. This CDR3 is built from 14 residues. Germline loops: CDR1 MRHNA, CDR2 SNTAGT. CDR3 DNA: TGTGCCAGCAGTGAAGGACAGGGGAACTATGGCTACACCTTC. Translating gives CASSEGQGNYGYTF.

This clone appeared once. The J gene is TRBJ1-2, the V gene TRBV6-6; 8 bases match TRBD1. This CDR3 contains 15 residues. Germline-derived CDR1 and CDR2 are MNHNY and SVGAGI (reference sequence). After removal of 2 bases from V and 4 bases from J, the junction contained 6 bases not matched to a gene. The CDR3 is CASSYGQGAGYGYTF. In DNA form, the CDR3 reads TGTGCCAGCAGTTACGGTCAGGGGGCAGGCTATGGCTACACCTTC.

The genes are TRBV7-3 and TRBJ1-1; no clear D gene. The CDR3 contains 12 residues. V gave up 8 bases and J gave up 8 bases, with 15 bases separating them. Germline loops: CDR1 SGHTA, CDR2 FQGTGA. CDR3 coding DNA: TGTGCCAGCGGGAGGCTGAAGAGGGAAGCTTTCTTT. Amino acids: CASGRLKREAFF.

The V gene is TRBV6-2 or TRBV6-3, the J gene TRBJ1-2, with 8 bases lining up with TRBD1. The CDR3 contains 18 residues. CDR1 is MNHEY and CDR2 is SVGEGT in the germline V gene. The V and J ends lost 0 bases and 4 bases, in that order; junction bases with no gene match: 13. This CDR3 reads CASSYSSRGGQGGYGYTF. The CDR3 bases are TGTGCCAGCAGTTACTCGAGTAGAGGAGGACAGGGAGGCTATGGCTACACCTTC.

The chain is built from TRBV27 and TRBJ2-3, with TRBD2 as a possible D gene (7 bases). The CDR3 runs to 19 residues. V was shortened by 2 bases and J by 7 bases, with 28 bases between the two germline ends. The germline CDR1 and CDR2 sequences are MNHEY and SMNVEV (reference sequence). In DNA, the CDR3 is TGTGCCAGCAGTTTAGGGGCTGGGGGAGGGGGGTCTTATATAAATACGCAGTATTTT. Translating gives CASSLGAGGGGSYINTQYF.

J is TRBJ2-1 and V is TRBV9; D not resolved. CDR3 length: 15 residues. V was shortened by 0 bases and J by 5 bases, with 12 bases between the two germline ends. In germline, CDR1 is SGDLS, CDR2 YYNGEE. This CDR3 is CASSVATLHDNEQFF. The CDR3 DNA reads TGTGCCAGCAGCGTAGCGACTCTACACGACAATGAGCAGTTCTTC.

The genes are TRBV28 and TRBJ1-1, with 7 bases aligning to TRBD1. V gave up 7 bases and J gave up 1 base; unmatched junction bases: 15. The CDR3 runs to 17 residues. Looked up from germline, CDR1 is MDHEN and CDR2 is SYDVKM. The CDR3 is CASTGSGTAYGNTEAFF. CDR3 sequence (DNA): TGTGCCAGCACCGGATCCGGGACAGCGTACGGGAACACTGAAGCTTTCTTT.

This clone was seen a handful of times. The chain joins TRBV19 to TRBJ2-7, with 11 bases that match TRBD2. The CDR3 has 14 amino acids. J gave up 6 bases and V 7 bases, and 8 bases lay outside the gene matches. CDR1 LNHDA and CDR2 SQIVND come from the germline V gene (reference sequence). Written as DNA, the CDR3 is TGTGCCAGTACTAGGCTAGCGGGAGGCTCCGAGCAGTACTTC. As protein: CASTRLAGGSEQYF.

This chain links TRBV10-2 with TRBJ2-5; 7 bases align to TRBD2. From germline, CDR1 is WSHSY and CDR2 SAAADI. CDR3 length equals 16 residues. V trimming: 2 bases; J trimming: 5 bases; junction bases outside the gene matches: 11. The CDR3 region is CASSEGAGGRSETQYF. CDR3 DNA sequence: TGCGCCAGCAGTGAGGGAGCTGGCGGGAGATCGGAGACCCAGTACTTC.

This clone has ten or more counts. This sequence joins TRBV4-2 and TRBJ2-5; 9 bases align to TRBD2. Germline CDR1 LGHNA, CDR2 YNFKEQ. This CDR3 spans 14 amino acids. V trimming: 8 bases; J trimming: 2 bases; junction bases outside the gene matches: 6. CDR3 residues: CASGGTSSQETQYF. The CDR3 DNA sequence: TGTGCCAGCGGGGGGACTAGCTCACAAGAGACCCAGTACTTC.

The chain links TRBV28 to TRBJ2-1, with D perhaps TRBD1 (6 bases). Germline V gene sequence: CDR1 MDHEN, CDR2 SYDVKM. Trimming pared 7 bases from V and 3 bases from J, leaving 13 bases between. The CDR3 contains 14 residues. This CDR3 is CASISGTNYNEQFF. CDR3 nucleotides: TGTGCCAGCATATCCGGGACAAACTACAATGAGCAGTTCTTC. Full variable domain (outside the CDR3, taken from reference TRBV28 and TRBJ2-1): DVKVTQSSRYLVKRTGEKVFLECVQDMDHENMFWYRQDPGLGLRLIYFSYDVKMKEKGDIPEGYSVSREKKERFSLILESASTNQTSMYLCASISGTNYNEQFFGPGTRLTVL.

This clone occurred a few times. CDR3 nucleotide sequence: TGCGCCAGCAGCCTGGGACAGGTGAACACTGAAGCTTTCTTT. Protein: CASSLGQVNTEAFF. This rearrangement joins TRBV4-3 to TRBJ1-1; 8 nucleotides line up with TRBD1. The length of the CDR3 is 14 residues. Germline-derived CDR1 and CDR2 are LGHNA and YSLEER. The trim removed 4 bases at V and 0 bases at J, leaving 1 base unmatched.

Only a few counts were recorded for this clone. The gene calls are TRBV28 and TRBJ1-3; D is unresolved. Trimming stripped 5 bases from V and 0 bases from J, with 11 bases between. This CDR3 comprises 15 residues. From germline, CDR1 is MDHEN and CDR2 SYDVKM. Written as DNA, the CDR3 is TGTGCCAGCAGTCTCGGACGGGACTCTGGAAACACCATATATTTT. Amino acid sequence: CASSLGRDSGNTIYF.

The chain combines TRBV12-3 or TRBV12-4 with TRBJ2-7, with a possible D match to TRBD2 (6 bases). The CDR3 spans 11 residues. Trimming stripped 10 bases from V and 9 bases from J, with 16 bases between. CDR3 DNA sequence: TGTGCCATTGGGGATCCCGGGGGGCAGTACTTC. Amino acid sequence: CAIGDPGGQYF.

The CDR3 coding sequence is TGCGCCAGCAGCCGACTAGGGGACCGCGATGGCTACACCTTC. This codes for CASSRLGDRDGYTF. V usage is TRBV4-3 and J usage is TRBJ1-2; D possibly corresponds to TRBD1 (5 bases). This CDR3 comprises 14 residues. V was cut by 4 bases and J by 6 bases, with 15 bases left in between. Germline CDR1 and CDR2: LGHNA and YSLEER.

The chain's CDR3 is CASSSPDRGDEQFF. The CDR3 DNA reads as TGCGCCAGCAGTTCCCCGGACAGGGGCGATGAGCAGTTCTTC. The chain combines TRBV5-1 with TRBJ2-1; 9 bases are shared with TRBD1. In germline, CDR1 is SGHRS, CDR2 YFSETQ. The CDR3 contains 14 residues. Losses at the gene ends were 5 bases for V and 8 bases for J; bases not matched to a gene: 8.

This clone occurred once. V is TRBV18 and J is TRBJ2-3, with TRBD2 matching 9 bases. Germline values: CDR1 KGHSH, CDR2 LQKENI. The CDR3 loop spans 18 amino acids. V lost 3 bases and J lost 2; bases outside the gene matches: 12. CDR3 nucleotide sequence: TGTGCCAGCTCACCTTCGAGAGGGCTAGCGGGAACCACAGATACGCAGTATTTT. Translation gives CASSPSRGLAGTTDTQYF.

The CDR3 bases are TGTGCCAGCAGTGGAGACTACAATGAGCAGTTCTTC. Its protein product is CASSGDYNEQFF. The genes are TRBV25-1 and TRBJ2-1; no clear D. The V gene lost 4 bases and the J gene lost 3 bases, with 4 bases spanning the gap. The CDR3 sequence is 12 residues long. Germline-derived CDR1 and CDR2 are MGHDK and SYGVNS.

V and J are TRBV5-6 and TRBJ1-1; 9 bases match TRBD1. The junction had 6 bases not matched to a gene; V was cut back by 2 bases and J by 4 bases. The CDR3 runs 15 residues. Per the germline V gene, CDR1 is SGHDT and CDR2 is YYEEEE. CDR3 amino acids: CASSFTGQGFTEAFF. CDR3 DNA sequence: TGTGCCAGCAGCTTTACGGGACAGGGTTTCACTGAAGCTTTCTTT.

This clone has a single count. CDR3 amino acids: CASSPDSSSYEQYF. CDR3 in DNA: TGTGCCAGCAGCCCGGACTCGAGCTCCTACGAGCAGTACTTC. This chain uses TRBV7-9 with TRBJ2-7; TRBD2 is a possible D gene (5 bases). Germline loops: CDR1 SEHNR, CDR2 FQNEAQ (reference sequence). V was trimmed by 5 bases and J by 0 bases, leaving 11 bases between them. The CDR3 extends over 14 amino acids. The full variable domain, completed using reference TRBV7-9 and TRBJ2-7, is DTGVSQNPRHKITKRGQNVTFRCDPISEHNRLYWYRQTLGQGPEFLTYFQNEAQLEKSRLLSDRFSAERPKGSFSTLEIQRTEQGDSAMYLCASSPDSSSYEQYFGPGTRLTVT.

The rearrangement links TRBV6-5 to TRBJ1-3; TRBD1 might be the D (6 bases). This CDR3 has 14 residues. V shed 7 bases and J shed 2 bases, with 12 bases lying between them. Germline V gene lookup returns CDR1 MNHEY and CDR2 SVGAGI. This chain's CDR3 is CASTNAGAGNTIYF. As DNA, the CDR3 is TGTGCCAGCACGAACGCAGGGGCTGGAAACACCATATATTTT.

The chain combines TRBV28 with TRBJ1-1, with D uncertain. V was trimmed by 6 bases and J by 1 base, leaving 6 bases between them. The CDR3 has 12 residues. CDR1 is MDHEN and CDR2 is SYDVKM in the germline V gene. CDR3 bases: TGTGCCAGCAGACAGACGAACACTGAAGCTTTCTTT. Its protein product is CASRQTNTEAFF.

The chain employs TRBV7-2 and TRBJ2-5; 11 bases agree with TRBD2. The CDR3 extends over 17 amino acids. The junction had 11 bases not matched to a gene; V was cut back by 3 bases and J by 5 bases. CDR1 SGHTA and CDR2 FQGNSA come from the germline V gene. CDR3 coding DNA: TGTGCCAGCAGCTTCCCGGGTAGCGGGAGGGGGGTGGAGACCCAGTACTTC. Translation: CASSFPGSGRGVETQYF. Supplemented by reference TRBV7-2 and TRBJ2-5, the full variable domain reads GAGVSQSPSNKVTEKGKDVELRCDPISGHTALYWYRQSLGQGLEFLIYFQGNSAPDKSGLPSDRFSAERTGGSVSTLTIQRTQQEDSAVYLCASSFPGSGRGVETQYFGPGTRLLVL.

This chain joins TRBV7-2 and TRBJ2-7, with D hard to call. Trimming took off 5 bases at V and 0 bases at J, with 8 bases between the two ends. The germline CDR1 and CDR2 sequences are SGHTA and FQGNSA. CDR3 length: 13 residues. Here the CDR3 reads CASSRTGSYEQYF. The CDR3 bases are TGTGCCAGCAGCCGCACCGGCTCCTACGAGCAGTACTTC.